This T cell receptor beta chain came from a study of blood T cell repertoires in COVID-19. Study-wide context: Researchers got acute and convalescent COVID-19 samples from the United States, Italy and Spain. PBMCs, B-cell-depleted T cells, or T cells provided the cDNA or gDNA that made up the material.

Source study methods: Reference gene primer amplification yielded estimated nucleated cell counts. TCRdb's copy holds only in-frame clones and misses some; the assay was immunoSEQ multiplex PCR. Clone size and the V and J calls come from that table; the DNA yielded D and trimming. The sample lists under 350,000 clones, 85% to 90% occurring once. This TCR was sampled from a man between 65 and 80 years old with acute or convalescent COVID-19. The specimen sequenced was peripheral blood.

In nucleotides, the CDR3 is TGCAGCGTTGAGACGAGCGGTCCTGAAGCTTTCTTT. Its translation is CSVETSGPEAFF. The genes are TRBV29-1 and TRBJ1-1; no clear D. Germline V gene data show CDR1 as SQVTM and CDR2 as ANQGSEA. The CDR3 is made up of 12 amino acids. V was clipped by 3 bases and J by 6 bases, with 11 bases between them.